The 7 T cell receptor beta chains in this list originate from one sample, sequenced in a study of spatial heterogeneity in lung cancer. This sample's time point: sample taken at primary tumor resection. Whole RNA from tumor, nontumor lung or frozen PBMC was sequenced unsorted. TCRdb itself ran the 5' RACE reads through MiXCR, one entry per CDR3 protein. The data contain tens of thousands of distinct CDR3 sequences, 8.4% of them singletons. This specimen consisted of PBMCs, obtained at surgery. The receptors were sampled from a female donor with early-stage non-small cell lung cancer.

This clonotype showed up just a few times. The chain couples TRBV26 to TRBJ2-2; TRBD1 is taken as the D call from the table, unchecked against the DNA. TRBV26 is an annotated pseudogene. This CDR3 contains 15 residues. For the CDR3, the DNA is TGTGCCAGCAGTCTTTGGGGGGTCGACACCGGGGAGCTGTTTTTT. This encodes CASSLWGVDTGELFF.

The V gene is TRBV5-1, the J gene TRBJ2-3; 7 positions agree with TRBD2. V lost 0 bases to trimming and J lost 2 bases; unmatched junction nucleotides: 9. The CDR3 covers 17 residues. Germline values: CDR1 SGHRS, CDR2 YFSETQ. DNA of the CDR3: TGCGCCAGCAGCTTGGGAGCGGGGATCGCTGCCACAGATACGCAGTATTTT. This sequence encodes CASSLGAGIAATDTQYF.

This clonotype has at least ten counts. The chain is built from TRBV15 and TRBJ1-5; D might be TRBD1 (5 bases). Germline V CDR1 and CDR2: LNHNV, YYDKDF (reference sequence). V lost 3 bases, J lost 7 bases, and 16 bases lay in between. CDR3 size: 15 residues. The CDR3 sequence: CATSRDGGRGQPQHF. CDR3 sequence (DNA): TGTGCCACCAGCAGGGACGGCGGCCGGGGGCAGCCCCAGCATTTT. Combining the CDR3 with reference TRBV15 and TRBJ1-5 gives the whole variable domain DAMVIQNPRYQVTQFGKPVTLSCSQTLNHNVMYWYQQKSSQAPKLLFHYYDKDFNNEADTPDNFQSRRPNTSFCFLDIRSPGLGDTAMYLCATSRDGGRGQPQHFGDGTRLSIL.

This clonotype was observed many times. The J gene is TRBJ1-5, the V gene TRBV24-1; TRBD1 agrees at 10 bases. V shed 2 bases and J 7 bases; nucleotides not matched to a gene: 7. Germline loops: CDR1 KGHDR, CDR2 SFDVKD. This CDR3 is 16 amino acids long. The DNA of the CDR3 is TGTGCCACCAGTGATTCCCCGGGACAGGGGAAGCAGCCCCAGCATTTT. Its translation: CATSDSPGQGKQPQHF.

This clonotype was found a few times. V is TRBV19 and J is TRBJ2-7, with D tentatively TRBD2 (5 bases). V shed 3 bases and J shed 3 bases, with 12 bases lying between them. The length of the CDR3 is 14 residues. Looked up from germline, CDR1 is LNHDA and CDR2 is SQIVND (reference sequence). The CDR3 DNA sequence: TGTGCCAGTAGTATTTTTGCGGGCGGCTACGAGCAGTACTTC. Protein product: CASSIFAGGYEQYF.

This clonotype has only a few counts. The rearrangement uses TRBV6-6 and TRBJ1-5, with a weak D call TRBD1 (6 bases). The germline CDR1 and CDR2 sequences are MNHNY and SVGAGI (reference sequence). V was shortened by 7 bases and J by 4 bases, with 17 bases between the two germline ends. The CDR3 contains 15 residues. This CDR3 reads CASIDEDQGNQPQHF. DNA of the CDR3: TGTGCCAGCATTGACGAGGATCAGGGGAATCAGCCCCAGCATTTT.

The chain couples TRBV12-3 or TRBV12-4 to TRBJ2-3; a possible D gene is TRBD2 (5 bases). V gave up 5 bases and J gave up 4 bases, with 16 bases separating them. The CDR3 runs to 15 residues. The CDR3 DNA reads TGTGCCAGCAGTAAAGACAACAACGGGGCAGATACGCAGTATTTT. This sequence encodes CASSKDNNGADTQYF.